This TCR beta chain was sequenced for a study of T cells in Graves' hyperthyroidism and ophthalmopathy. In the study overall: Blood was drawn when the patient was first diagnosed and still untreated.

At least ten counts were recorded for this clonotype. Using RNA transcripts as the source, TCR beta CDR3 regions were amplified. With the HTBI primer set, the TCR CDR3 went through a first round of RT-PCR. TCRdb itself ran the multiplex PCR reads through MiXCR, one entry per CDR3 protein. The sample holds 400,000 to 500,000 distinct CDR3 sequences, 13% to 15% seen once. Aged 18 to 65, the patients had hyperthyroidism that was newly diagnosed and had lasted under 2 months. Germline V CDR1 and CDR2: GTSNPN, SVGIG (reference sequence). The CDR3 is 14 amino acids. Trimming at V came to 5 bases and at J to 2 bases, leaving 6 bases not matched to a gene.

The receptor was isolated from a woman aged 18-35 years with Graves' hyperthyroidism. The rearrangement joins TRBV30 to TRBJ1-5, with 7 bases matching TRBD1. Material: blood. The CDR3 is CAWSAGGGNQPQHF. The CDR3 DNA follows: TGTGCCTGGTCGGCAGGGGGAGGCAATCAGCCCCAGCATTTT.